This T cell receptor (beta chain) was captured by sequencing in a study of shared clonotypes between healthy human individuals. Using immunoSEQ multiplex PCR, the repertoire was profiled, and TCRdb retains in-frame clones only, with some absent. The profile shows fewer than 600,000 clones, roughly three quarters of them singletons. J lost 4 bases, V lost 5 bases, and 9 bases had no gene match. This CDR3 has 15 residues. Germline assignment: CDR1 SGHTA and CDR2 FQGNSA. This receptor was taken from a woman aged 40 to 50 in good health. Some clones in this sample may be carry-over from other donors' samples. This chain links TRBV7-2 with TRBJ1-2; 8 bases line up with TRBD1. The sequenced sample was PBMCs. The CDR3 loop reads CASSPDRVRGYGYTF. In DNA form, the CDR3 reads TGTGCCAGCAGCCCGGACAGGGTTAGGGGCTATGGCTACACCTTC.